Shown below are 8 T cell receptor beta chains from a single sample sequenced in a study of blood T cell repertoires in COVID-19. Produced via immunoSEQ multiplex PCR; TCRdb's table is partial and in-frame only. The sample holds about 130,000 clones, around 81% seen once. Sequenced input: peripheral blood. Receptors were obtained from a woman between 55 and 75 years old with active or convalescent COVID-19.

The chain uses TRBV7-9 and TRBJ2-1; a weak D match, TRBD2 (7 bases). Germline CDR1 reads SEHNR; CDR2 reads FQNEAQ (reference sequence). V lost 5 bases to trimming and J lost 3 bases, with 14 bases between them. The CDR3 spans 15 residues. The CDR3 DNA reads TGTGCCAGCAGCCCAGGGGCTAGCGGCTACAATGAGCAGTTCTTC. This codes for CASSPGASGYNEQFF.

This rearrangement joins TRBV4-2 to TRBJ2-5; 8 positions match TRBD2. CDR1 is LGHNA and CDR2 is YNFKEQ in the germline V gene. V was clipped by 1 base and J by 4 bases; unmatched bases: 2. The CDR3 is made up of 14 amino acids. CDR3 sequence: CASSQGLARETQYF. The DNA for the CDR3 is TGTGCCAGCAGCCAAGGACTAGCGAGAGAGACCCAGTACTTC.

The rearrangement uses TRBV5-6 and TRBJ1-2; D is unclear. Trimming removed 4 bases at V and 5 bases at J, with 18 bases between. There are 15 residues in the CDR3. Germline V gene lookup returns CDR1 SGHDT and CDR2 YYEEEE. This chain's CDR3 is CASSPLDGLGYGYTF. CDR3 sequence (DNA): TGTGCCAGCAGCCCACTAGATGGTCTGGGGTATGGCTACACCTTC.

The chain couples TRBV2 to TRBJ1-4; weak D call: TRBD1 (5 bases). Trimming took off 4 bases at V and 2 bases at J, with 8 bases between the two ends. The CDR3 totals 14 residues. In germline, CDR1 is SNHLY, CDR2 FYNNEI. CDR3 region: CASSVGPTNEKLFF. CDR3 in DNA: TGTGCCAGCAGTGTGGGGCCGACTAATGAAAAACTGTTTTTT.

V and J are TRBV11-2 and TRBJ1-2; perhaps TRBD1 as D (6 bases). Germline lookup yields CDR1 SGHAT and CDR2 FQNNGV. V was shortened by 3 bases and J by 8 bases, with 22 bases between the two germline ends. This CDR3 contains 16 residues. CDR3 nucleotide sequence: TGTGCCAGCAGCTTTACATCCAACAGGGCCCAGGGAGGCTACACCTTC. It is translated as CASSFTSNRAQGGYTF.

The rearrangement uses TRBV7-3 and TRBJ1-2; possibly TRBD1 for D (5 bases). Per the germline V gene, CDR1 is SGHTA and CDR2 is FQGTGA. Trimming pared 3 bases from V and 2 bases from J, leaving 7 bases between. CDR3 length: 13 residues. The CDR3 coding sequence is TGTGCCAGCAGCTTGCAGGGAAACTATGGCTACACCTTC. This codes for CASSLQGNYGYTF. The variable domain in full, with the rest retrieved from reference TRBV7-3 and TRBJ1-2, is GAGVSQTPSNKVTEKGKYVELRCDPISGHTALYWYRQSLGQGPEFLIYFQGTGAADDSGLPNDRFFAVRPEGSVSTLKIQRTERGDSAVYLCASSLQGNYGYTFGSGTRLTVV.

Here the CDR3 reads CASTLEPANYQPQHF. The CDR3 nucleotides read TGTGCCAGTACCCTTGAGCCTGCCAATTATCAGCCCCAGCATTTT. The J gene is TRBJ1-5, the V gene TRBV19; D is undetermined. CDR1 is LNHDA and CDR2 is SQIVND in the germline V gene (reference sequence). The length of the CDR3 is 15 residues. Trimming took 7 bases from V and 5 from J, leaving 18 bases between them. The whole variable domain, filled in from reference TRBV19 and TRBJ1-5, reads DGGITQSPKYLFRKEGQNVTLSCEQNLNHDAMYWYRQDPGQGLRLIYYSQIVNDFQKGDIAEGYSVSREKKESFPLTVTSAQKNPTAFYLCASTLEPANYQPQHFGDGTRLSIL.

The CDR3 reads CASSGRDKNTEAFF. The CDR3 coding sequence is TGTGCCAGCAGTGGACGGGACAAGAACACTGAAGCTTTCTTT. The chain links TRBV28 to TRBJ1-1; a weak D match, TRBD1 (6 bases). The CDR3 is 14 residues long. Germline lookup yields CDR1 MDHEN and CDR2 SYDVKM. V lost 5 bases and J 1 base, leaving 11 bases between the germline ends.